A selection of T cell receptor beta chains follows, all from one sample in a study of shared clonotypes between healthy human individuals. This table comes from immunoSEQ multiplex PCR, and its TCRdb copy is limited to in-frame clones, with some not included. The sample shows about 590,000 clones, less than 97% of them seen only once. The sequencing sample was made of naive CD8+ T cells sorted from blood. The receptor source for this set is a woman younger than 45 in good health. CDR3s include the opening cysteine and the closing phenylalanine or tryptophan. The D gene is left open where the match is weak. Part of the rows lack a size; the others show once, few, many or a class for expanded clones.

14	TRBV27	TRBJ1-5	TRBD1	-	CASTSGGGGQPQHF	TGTGCCAGCACGTCAGGGGGCGGAGGACAGCCCCAGCATTTT
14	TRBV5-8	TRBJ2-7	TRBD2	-	CASSLGGGLDEQYF	TGTGCCAGCAGCTTGGGCGGGGGGCTTGACGAGCAGTACTTC
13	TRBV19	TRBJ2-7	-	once	CASSPLQGNEQYF	TGTGCCAGTAGCCCCCTCCAGGGGAACGAGCAGTACTTC
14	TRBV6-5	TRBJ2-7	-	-	CASSLGPSSYEQYF	TGTGCCAGCAGTTTGGGACCTAGCTCCTACGAGCAGTACTTC
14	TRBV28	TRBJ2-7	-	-	CASSLGRSSYEQYF	TGTGCCAGCAGTTTAGGCCGAAGCTCCTACGAGCAGTACTTC
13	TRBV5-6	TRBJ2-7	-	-	CASSSRWLTEQYF	TGTGCCAGCAGCTCTCGATGGCTTACGGAGCAGTACTTC
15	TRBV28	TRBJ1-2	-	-	CASSLLIGVGGGYTF	TGTGCCAGCAGTCTTTTAATCGGGGTCGGAGGTGGCTACACCTTC
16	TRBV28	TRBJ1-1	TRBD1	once	CASSLDRGQGTGEAFF	TGTGCCAGCAGTTTGGACAGGGGGCAAGGAACAGGTGAAGCTTTCTTT
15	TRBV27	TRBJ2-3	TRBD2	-	CASSLWLAGTDTQYF	TGTGCCAGCAGTTTATGGCTAGCGGGTACAGATACGCAGTATTTT
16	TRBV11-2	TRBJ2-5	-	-	CASSLSPSGIQETQYF	TGTGCCAGCAGCCTGTCCCCTTCAGGGATTCAAGAGACCCAGTACTTC
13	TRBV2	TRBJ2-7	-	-	CASSPWSSYEQYF	TGTGCCAGCAGTCCTTGGAGCTCCTACGAGCAGTACTTC
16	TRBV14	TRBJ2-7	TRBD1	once	CASSPILGQRSYEQYF	TGTGCCAGCAGCCCGATTCTGGGACAGAGGTCCTACGAGCAGTACTTC
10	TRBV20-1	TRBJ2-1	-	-	CSAEWDEQFF	TGCAGTGCTGAGTGGGATGAGCAGTTCTTC
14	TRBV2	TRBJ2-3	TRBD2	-	CASSETSGGDTQYF	TGTGCCAGCAGTGAGACATCGGGAGGAGATACGCAGTATTTT
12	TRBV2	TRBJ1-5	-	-	CASRVGTSAQHF	TGTGCCAGCCGGGTGGGGACCTCGGCCCAGCATTTT
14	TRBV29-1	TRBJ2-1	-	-	CSVAWTEVPNEQFF	TGCAGCGTTGCTTGGACGGAGGTACCTAATGAGCAGTTCTTC
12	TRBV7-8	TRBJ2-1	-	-	CASSLGGSEQFF	TGTGCCAGCAGCTTGGGAGGCAGCGAGCAGTTCTTC
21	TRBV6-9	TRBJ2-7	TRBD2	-	CAQHQYPNQGLAAISSYEQYF	TGTGCCCAACATCAATACCCAAACCAAGGACTAGCGGCAATTTCCTCCTACGAGCAGTACTTC
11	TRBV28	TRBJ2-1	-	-	CASSSLLGFFF	TGTGCCAGCAGTTCCCTTCTTGGATTCTTCTTC
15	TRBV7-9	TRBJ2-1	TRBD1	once	CASSPSDRAHNEQFF	TGTGCCAGCAGCCCATCGGACAGGGCACACAATGAGCAGTTCTTC
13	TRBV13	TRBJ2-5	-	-	CASSQTSQETQYF	TGTGCCAGCAGCCAGACTAGCCAAGAGACCCAGTACTTC
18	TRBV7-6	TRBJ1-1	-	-	CASSLGGGRGGDGTEAFF	TGTGCCAGCAGCTTAGGTGGAGGAAGGGGCGGTGATGGGACTGAAGCTTTCTTT
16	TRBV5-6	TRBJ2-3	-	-	CASRRTDYPGRDTQYF	TGTGCCAGCAGACGAACGGACTACCCTGGTAGAGATACGCAGTATTTT
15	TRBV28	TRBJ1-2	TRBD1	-	CASTETGRHNYGYTF	TGTGCCAGCACCGAGACAGGGAGACATAACTATGGCTACACCTTC
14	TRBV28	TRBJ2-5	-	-	CAVSRTNLQETQYF	TGTGCCGTCAGCCGGACTAACCTTCAAGAGACCCAGTACTTC
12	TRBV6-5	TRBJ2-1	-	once	CASWNGNNEQFF	TGTGCCAGCTGGAACGGTAACAATGAGCAGTTCTTC
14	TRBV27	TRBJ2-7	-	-	CASSLRGEESEQYF	TGTGCCAGCAGTTTAAGGGGGGAGGAATCCGAGCAGTACTTC
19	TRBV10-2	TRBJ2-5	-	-	CASSETGWAGEREQETQYF	TGCGCCAGCAGTGAGACTGGATGGGCGGGTGAACGAGAGCAAGAGACCCAGTACTTC
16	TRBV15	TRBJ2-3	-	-	CATSREGWIRTDTQYF	TGTGCCACCAGCAGGGAGGGGTGGATACGCACAGATACGCAGTATTTT
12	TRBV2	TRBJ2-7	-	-	CASSLTPYEQYF	TGTGCCAGCAGCCTAACCCCCTACGAGCAGTACTTC
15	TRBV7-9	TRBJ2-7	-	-	CASSSREPTNHEQYF	TGTGCCAGCAGCTCGCGTGAACCGACTAACCACGAGCAGTACTTC
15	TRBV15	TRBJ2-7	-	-	CATSRDRTWGEEQYF	TGTGCCACCAGCAGAGATCGGACTTGGGGGGAGGAGCAGTACTTC
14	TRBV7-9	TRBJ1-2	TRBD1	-	CASSLQGPTMGYTF	TGTGCCAGCAGCCTACAGGGGCCGACTATGGGCTACACCTTC
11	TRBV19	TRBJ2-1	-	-	CASSFSNEQFF	TGTGCCAGTAGTTTCTCGAATGAGCAGTTCTTC
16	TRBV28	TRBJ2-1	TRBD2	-	CASQMEAGGFYNEQFF	TGTGCCAGCCAGATGGAAGCGGGAGGGTTCTACAATGAGCAGTTCTTC
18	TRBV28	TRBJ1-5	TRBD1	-	CASSSYRGPGVRNQPQHF	TGTGCCAGCAGCAGTTACAGGGGGCCGGGGGTTCGCAATCAGCCCCAGCATTTT
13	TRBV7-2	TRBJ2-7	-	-	CASSSLSPYEQYF	TGTGCCAGCAGCTCACTCAGTCCCTACGAGCAGTACTTC
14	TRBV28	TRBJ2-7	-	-	CASSLAGLHYEQYF	TGTGCCAGCAGTTTAGCGGGACTTCACTACGAGCAGTACTTC
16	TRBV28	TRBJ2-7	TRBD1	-	CATVKGWDSLSYEQYF	TGTGCCACCGTAAAAGGTTGGGACAGTCTCTCCTACGAGCAGTACTTC
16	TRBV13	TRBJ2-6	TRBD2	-	CASIEGGTSGANVLTF	TGTGCCAGCATCGAGGGAGGGACCTCTGGGGCCAACGTCCTGACTTTC
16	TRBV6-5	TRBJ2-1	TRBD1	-	CASSYLGTGEFNEQFF	TGTGCCAGCAGTTACCTCGGGACAGGGGAATTCAATGAGCAGTTCTTC
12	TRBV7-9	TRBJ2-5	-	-	CASSRLGETQYF	TGTGCCAGCAGCCGCCTAGGCGAGACCCAGTACTTC
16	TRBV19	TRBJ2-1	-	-	CASSINRGGPLDEQFF	TGTGCCAGTAGTATAAACCGGGGCGGGCCCCTCGATGAGCAGTTCTTC
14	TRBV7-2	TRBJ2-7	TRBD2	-	CASSLARGSYEQYF	TGTGCCAGCAGCTTAGCGCGGGGGTCCTACGAGCAGTACTTC
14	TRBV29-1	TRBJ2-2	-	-	CSVLANQNTGELFF	TGCAGCGTTTTAGCTAATCAGAACACCGGGGAGCTGTTTTTT
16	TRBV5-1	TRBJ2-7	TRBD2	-	CASSLEGSGSRYEQYF	TGCGCCAGCAGCTTGGAAGGTAGCGGGAGTAGGTACGAGCAGTACTTC
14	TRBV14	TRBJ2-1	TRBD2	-	CASSQGGRYNEQFF	TGTGCCAGCAGCCAGGGCGGGAGGTACAATGAGCAGTTCTTC
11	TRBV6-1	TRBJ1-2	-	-	CASSVSYGYTF	TGTGCCAGCAGTGTGAGTTATGGCTACACCTTC
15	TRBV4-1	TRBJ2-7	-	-	CASSQNRVPSYEQYF	TGCGCCAGCAGCCAGAACAGGGTCCCCTCCTACGAGCAGTACTTC